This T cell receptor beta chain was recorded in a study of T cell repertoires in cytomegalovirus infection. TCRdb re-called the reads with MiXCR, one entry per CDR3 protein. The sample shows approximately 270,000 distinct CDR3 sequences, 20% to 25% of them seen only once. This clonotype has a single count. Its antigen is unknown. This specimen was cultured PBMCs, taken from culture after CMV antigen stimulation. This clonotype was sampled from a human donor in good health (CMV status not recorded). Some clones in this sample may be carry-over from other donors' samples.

The CDR3 reads CASSLGRRTQYF. The CDR3 DNA sequence: TGTGCCAGCAGCTTAGGGCGTCGGACCCAGTACTTC. The V and J genes are TRBV7-9 and TRBJ2-5; no reliable D call. This CDR3 has 12 amino acids. Germline loops: CDR1 SEHNR, CDR2 FQNEAQ (reference sequence). The V end lost 1 base, the J end lost 7 bases, and 7 bases lay between the germline ends. Filled out from reference TRBV7-9 and TRBJ2-5, the complete variable domain reads DTGVSQNPRHKITKRGQNVTFRCDPISEHNRLYWYRQTLGQGPEFLTYFQNEAQLEKSRLLSDRFSAERPKGSFSTLEIQRTEQGDSAMYLCASSLGRRTQYFGPGTRLLVL.